This T cell receptor beta chain was documented in a study of early T cells in non-severe SARS-CoV-2 infection. Study-level information: Unsorted whole blood bulk RNA was sequenced, with unpaired chains. Study-level findings and limits: VDJdb matching skewed toward anti-spike CD8 responses, missing private and CD4 specificities.

This clonotype appeared a few times. Antigen unknown. There are 14 residues in the CDR3. V was trimmed by 0 bases and J by 2 bases, leaving 10 bases between them. Germline values: CDR1 DFQATT, CDR2 SNEGSKA (reference sequence). Molecules of cDNA were individually given unique molecular identifiers that were attached to them. TCRdb re-derived calls from the 5' RACE reads in MiXCR, one entry per CDR3 protein. This sample has fewer than 60,000 distinct CDR3 sequences, with over 8% found just once. The TCR originated in an adult who was a healthcare worker with PCR-confirmed SARS-CoV-2 infection or an uninfected control (not recorded which). The sequencing used whole blood, collected at baseline. V and J are TRBV20-1 and TRBJ1-2, with no clear D. The CDR3 here is CSAREPGMNYGYTF. The CDR3, as DNA: TGCAGTGCTAGAGAGCCCGGGATGAACTATGGCTACACCTTC.